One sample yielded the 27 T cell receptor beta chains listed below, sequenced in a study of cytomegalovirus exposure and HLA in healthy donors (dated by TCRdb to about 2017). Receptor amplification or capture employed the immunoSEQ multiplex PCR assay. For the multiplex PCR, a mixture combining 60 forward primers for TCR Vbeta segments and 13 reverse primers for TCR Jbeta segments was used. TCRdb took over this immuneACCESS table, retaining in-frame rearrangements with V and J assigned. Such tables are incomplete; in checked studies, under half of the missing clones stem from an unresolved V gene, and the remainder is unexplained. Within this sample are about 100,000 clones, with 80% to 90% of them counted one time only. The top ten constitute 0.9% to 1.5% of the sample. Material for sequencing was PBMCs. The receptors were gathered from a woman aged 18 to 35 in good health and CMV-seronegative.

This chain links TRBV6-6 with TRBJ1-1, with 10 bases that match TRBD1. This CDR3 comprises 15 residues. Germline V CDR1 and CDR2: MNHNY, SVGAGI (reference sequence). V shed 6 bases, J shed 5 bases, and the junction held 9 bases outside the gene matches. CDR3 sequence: CASSLIGTGETEAFF. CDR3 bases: TGTGCCAGCAGCCTAATCGGGACAGGGGAAACTGAAGCTTTCTTT.

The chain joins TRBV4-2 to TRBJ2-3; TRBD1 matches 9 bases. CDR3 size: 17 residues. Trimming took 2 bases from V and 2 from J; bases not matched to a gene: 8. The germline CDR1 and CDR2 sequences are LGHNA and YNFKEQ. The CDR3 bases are TGTGCCAGCAGCCAACAGGGACAGGGATTCATCACAGATACGCAGTATTTT. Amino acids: CASSQQGQGFITDTQYF.

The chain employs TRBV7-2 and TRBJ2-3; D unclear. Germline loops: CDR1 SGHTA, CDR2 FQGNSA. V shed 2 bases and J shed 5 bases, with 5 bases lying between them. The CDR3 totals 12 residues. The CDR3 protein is CASSLPLDTQYF. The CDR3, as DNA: TGTGCCAGCAGCTTACCCTTAGATACGCAGTATTTT.

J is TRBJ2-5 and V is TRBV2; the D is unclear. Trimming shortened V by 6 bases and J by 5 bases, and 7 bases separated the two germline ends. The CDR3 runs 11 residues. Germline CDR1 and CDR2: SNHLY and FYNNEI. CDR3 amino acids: CASSQAETQYF. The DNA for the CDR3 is TGTGCCAGCAGCCAAGCGGAGACCCAGTACTTC.

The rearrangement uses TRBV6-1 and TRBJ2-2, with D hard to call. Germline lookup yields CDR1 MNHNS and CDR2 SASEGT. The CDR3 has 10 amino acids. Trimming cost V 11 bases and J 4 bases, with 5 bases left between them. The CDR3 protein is CAGPTGELFF. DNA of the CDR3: TGTGCCGGGCCCACCGGGGAGCTGTTTTTT.

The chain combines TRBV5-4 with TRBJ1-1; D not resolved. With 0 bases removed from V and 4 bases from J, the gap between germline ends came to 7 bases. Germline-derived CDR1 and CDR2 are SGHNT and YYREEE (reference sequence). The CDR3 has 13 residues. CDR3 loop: CASSLVPSTEAFF. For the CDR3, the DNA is TGTGCCAGCAGCTTGGTCCCGTCCACTGAAGCTTTCTTT.

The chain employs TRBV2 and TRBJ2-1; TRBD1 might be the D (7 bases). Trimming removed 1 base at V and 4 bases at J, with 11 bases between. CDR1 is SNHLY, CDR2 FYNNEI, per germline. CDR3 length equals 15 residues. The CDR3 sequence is CASSEGAGGYNEQFF. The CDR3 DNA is TGTGCCAGCAGTGAAGGGGCAGGGGGGTACAATGAGCAGTTCTTC.

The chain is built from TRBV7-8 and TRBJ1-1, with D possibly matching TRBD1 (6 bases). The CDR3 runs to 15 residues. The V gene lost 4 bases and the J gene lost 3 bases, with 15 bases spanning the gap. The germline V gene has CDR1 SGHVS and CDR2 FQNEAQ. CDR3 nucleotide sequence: TGTGCCAGCAGCTCCACAGGGTATGTGGACACTGAAGCTTTCTTT. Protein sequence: CASSSTGYVDTEAFF.

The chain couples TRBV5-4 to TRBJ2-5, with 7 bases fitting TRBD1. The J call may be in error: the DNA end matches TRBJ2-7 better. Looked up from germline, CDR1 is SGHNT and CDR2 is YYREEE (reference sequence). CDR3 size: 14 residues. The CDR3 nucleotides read TGTGCCAGCAGCTTGACAGGGGCACGAAGCGAGCAGTACTTC. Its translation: CASSLTGARSEQYF.

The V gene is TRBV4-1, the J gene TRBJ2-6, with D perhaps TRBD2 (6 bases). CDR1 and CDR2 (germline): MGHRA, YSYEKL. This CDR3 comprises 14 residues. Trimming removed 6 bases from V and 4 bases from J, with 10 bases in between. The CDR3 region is CASRPGLGANVLTF. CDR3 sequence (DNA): TGCGCCAGCAGGCCGGGACTCGGGGCCAACGTCCTGACTTTC.

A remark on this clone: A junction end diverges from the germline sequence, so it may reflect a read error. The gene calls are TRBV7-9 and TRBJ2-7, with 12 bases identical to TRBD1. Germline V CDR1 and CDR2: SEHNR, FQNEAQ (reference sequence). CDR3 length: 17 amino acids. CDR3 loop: CSSSLKPQGQGAFEQYF. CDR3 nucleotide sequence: TGTTCCAGCAGCTTAAAGCCCCAGGGACAGGGGGCCTTCGAGCAGTACTTC.

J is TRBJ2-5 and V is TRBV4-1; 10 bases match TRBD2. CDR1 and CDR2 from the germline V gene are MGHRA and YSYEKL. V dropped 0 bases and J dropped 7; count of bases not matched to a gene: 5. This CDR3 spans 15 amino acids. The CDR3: CASSQEASGRRTQYF. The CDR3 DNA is TGCGCCAGCAGCCAAGAAGCTAGCGGGAGAAGGACCCAGTACTTC.

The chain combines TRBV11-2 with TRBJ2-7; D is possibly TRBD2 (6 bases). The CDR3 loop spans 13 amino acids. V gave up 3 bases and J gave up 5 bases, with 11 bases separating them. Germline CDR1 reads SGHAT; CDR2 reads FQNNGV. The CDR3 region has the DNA TGTGCCAGCAGCTTGGGGCGGGGTAACGAGCAGTACTTC. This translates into CASSLGRGNEQYF.

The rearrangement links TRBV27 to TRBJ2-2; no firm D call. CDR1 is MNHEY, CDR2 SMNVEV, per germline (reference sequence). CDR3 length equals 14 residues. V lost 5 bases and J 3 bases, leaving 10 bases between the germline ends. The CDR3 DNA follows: TGTGCCAGCAGTGCCAGCGTCTACACCGGGGAGCTGTTTTTT. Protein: CASSASVYTGELFF.

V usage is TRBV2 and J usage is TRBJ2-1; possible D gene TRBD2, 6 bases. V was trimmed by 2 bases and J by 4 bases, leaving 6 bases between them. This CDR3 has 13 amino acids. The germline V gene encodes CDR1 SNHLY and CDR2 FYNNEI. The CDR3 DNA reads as TGTGCCAGCAGTGAACGGGAGTACAATGAGCAGTTCTTC. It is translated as CASSEREYNEQFF.

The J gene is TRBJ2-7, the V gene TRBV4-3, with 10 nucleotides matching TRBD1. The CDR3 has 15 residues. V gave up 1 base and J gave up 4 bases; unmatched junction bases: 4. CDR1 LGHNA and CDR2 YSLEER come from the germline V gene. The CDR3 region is CASSQAGTGVYEQYF. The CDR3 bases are TGCGCCAGCAGCCAAGCCGGGACAGGGGTTTACGAGCAGTACTTC.

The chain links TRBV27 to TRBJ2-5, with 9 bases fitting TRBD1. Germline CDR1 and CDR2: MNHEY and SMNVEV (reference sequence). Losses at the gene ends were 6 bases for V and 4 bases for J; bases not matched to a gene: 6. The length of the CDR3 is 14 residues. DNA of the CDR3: TGTGCCAGCAGCCCGGGACAGGGTGGAGAGACCCAGTACTTC. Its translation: CASSPGQGGETQYF.

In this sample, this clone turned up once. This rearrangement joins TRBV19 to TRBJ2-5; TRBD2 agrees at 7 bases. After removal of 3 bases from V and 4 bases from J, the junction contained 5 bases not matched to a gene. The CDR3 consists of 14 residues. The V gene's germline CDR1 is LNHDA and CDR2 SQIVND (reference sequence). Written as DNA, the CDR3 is TGTGCCAGTAGTATTCGGGGGGTCGGAGAGACCCAGTACTTC. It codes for CASSIRGVGETQYF.

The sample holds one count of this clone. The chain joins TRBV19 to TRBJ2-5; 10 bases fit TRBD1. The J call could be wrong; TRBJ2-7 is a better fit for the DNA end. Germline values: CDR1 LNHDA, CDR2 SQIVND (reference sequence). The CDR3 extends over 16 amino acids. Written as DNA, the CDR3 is TGTGCCAGTAGTGATTCATTCGGGACAGGGGTCCACGAGCAGTACTTC. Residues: CASSDSFGTGVHEQYF.

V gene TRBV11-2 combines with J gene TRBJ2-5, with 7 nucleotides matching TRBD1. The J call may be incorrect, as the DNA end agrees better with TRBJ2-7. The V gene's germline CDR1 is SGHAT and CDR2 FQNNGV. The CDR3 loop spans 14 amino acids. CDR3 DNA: TGTGCCAGCAGCTTCGAACAGGGGCCCTACGAGCAGTACTTC. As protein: CASSFEQGPYEQYF.

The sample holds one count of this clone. The CDR3 loop is CASSPMRDYHNEQFF. CDR3 bases: TGTGCCAGCAGCCCCATGAGGGACTATCACAATGAGCAGTTCTTC. V and J are TRBV7-2 and TRBJ2-1, with TRBD2 matching 7 bases. In germline, CDR1 is SGHTA, CDR2 FQGNSA. This CDR3 has 15 amino acids. V lost 5 bases, J lost 5 bases, and 9 bases stayed unmatched.

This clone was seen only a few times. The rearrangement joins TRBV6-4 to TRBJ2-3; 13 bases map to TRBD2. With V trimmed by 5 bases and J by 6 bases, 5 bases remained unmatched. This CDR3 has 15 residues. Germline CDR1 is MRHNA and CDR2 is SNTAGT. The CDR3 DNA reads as TGTGCCAGCAGTAAACTAGCGGGAGGGCCGGATACGCAGTATTTT. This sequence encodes CASSKLAGGPDTQYF.

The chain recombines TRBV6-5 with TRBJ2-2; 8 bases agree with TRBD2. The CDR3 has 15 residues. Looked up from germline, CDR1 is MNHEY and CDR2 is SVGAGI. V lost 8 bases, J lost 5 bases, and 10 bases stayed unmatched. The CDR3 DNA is TGTGCCAGCGGAGGTGCTGGCGGGAGGACCGGGGAGCTGTTTTTT. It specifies CASGGAGGRTGELFF.

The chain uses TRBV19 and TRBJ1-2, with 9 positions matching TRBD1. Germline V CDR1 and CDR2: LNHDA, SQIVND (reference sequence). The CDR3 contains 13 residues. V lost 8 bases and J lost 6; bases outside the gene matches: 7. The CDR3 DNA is TGTGCCAGTCGGGGACAGGGAATGGATGGCTACACCTTC. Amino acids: CASRGQGMDGYTF.

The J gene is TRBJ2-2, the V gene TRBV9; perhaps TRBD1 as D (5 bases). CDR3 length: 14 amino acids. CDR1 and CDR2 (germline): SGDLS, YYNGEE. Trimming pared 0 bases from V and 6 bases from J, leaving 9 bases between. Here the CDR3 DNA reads TGTGCCAGCAGCGTAGACACAGGTTCCGGGGAGCTGTTTTTT. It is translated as CASSVDTGSGELFF.

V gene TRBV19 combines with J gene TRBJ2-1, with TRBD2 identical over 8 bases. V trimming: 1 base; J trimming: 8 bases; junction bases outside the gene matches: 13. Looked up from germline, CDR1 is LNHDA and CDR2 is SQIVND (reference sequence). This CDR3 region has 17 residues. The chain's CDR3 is CASSIGPGGPSSDEQFF. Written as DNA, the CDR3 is TGTGCCAGTAGTATAGGACCGGGAGGGCCGAGCTCCGATGAGCAGTTCTTC.

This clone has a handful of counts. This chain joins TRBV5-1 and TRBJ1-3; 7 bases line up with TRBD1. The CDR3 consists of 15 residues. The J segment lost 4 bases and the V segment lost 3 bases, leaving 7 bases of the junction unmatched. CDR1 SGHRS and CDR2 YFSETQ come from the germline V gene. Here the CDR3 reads CASSSSPTGGNTIYF. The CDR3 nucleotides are TGCGCCAGCAGCTCCAGTCCGACAGGGGGAAACACCATATATTTT.